This T cell receptor (beta chain) was recovered during a study of identical twins. This clonotype came up a few times. This CDR3 region has 15 residues. Germline assignment: CDR1 KGHSH and CDR2 LQKENI. Trimming took 10 bases from V and 3 from J, leaving 19 bases between them. TCRdb called the 5' RACE reads again in MiXCR, with one record for every CDR3 protein. The sample carries more than 250,000 distinct CDR3 sequences, approximately 8.5% recorded once. These data were also reused for a study on yellow fever vaccine responses in identical twins.

Sequences were obtained from memory (CD45RO+) T cells sorted from blood. This sequence was found in a woman between 18 and 30 years old in good health. The rearrangement links TRBV18 to TRBJ1-3; D ambiguous. The CDR3 reads CATILGAGDGNTIYF. The CDR3 nucleotides are TGTGCCACGATTCTGGGTGCCGGAGATGGAAACACCATATATTTT. Complete variable domain (other parts from reference TRBV18 and TRBJ1-3): NAGVMQNPRHLVRRRGQEARLRCSPMKGHSHVYWYRQLPEEGLKFMVYLQKENIIDESGMPKERFSAEFPKEGPSILRIQQVVRGDSAAYFCATILGAGDGNTIYFGEGSWLTVV.